This T cell receptor (beta chain) was recovered during a study of a mutant IDH1 vaccine in newly diagnosed glioma. The time point: week 47, end of study. Each dose delivered 300 ug of mutant IDH1 20-mer peptide subcutaneously with imiquimod. Method: immunoSEQ multiplex PCR; TCRdb's copy keeps in-frame clones and lacks some. The data hold tens of thousands of clones, with over 80% observed a single time. CDR1 and CDR2 from the germline V gene are MNHNS and SASEGT. CDR3 size: 13 residues. V lost 8 bases, J lost 1 base, and 11 bases lay in between. Notes on this clone: Its antigen remains unknown.

This TCR came from a man aged 25-45 years with glioma. V and J are TRBV6-1 and TRBJ2-5; D remains ambiguous. Sequenced material: PBMCs, taken from a glioma patient whose treatment included an IDH1 peptide vaccine. The CDR3: CASGPWSQETQYF. Here the CDR3 DNA reads TGTGCCAGCGGTCCTTGGAGCCAAGAGACCCAGTACTTC.